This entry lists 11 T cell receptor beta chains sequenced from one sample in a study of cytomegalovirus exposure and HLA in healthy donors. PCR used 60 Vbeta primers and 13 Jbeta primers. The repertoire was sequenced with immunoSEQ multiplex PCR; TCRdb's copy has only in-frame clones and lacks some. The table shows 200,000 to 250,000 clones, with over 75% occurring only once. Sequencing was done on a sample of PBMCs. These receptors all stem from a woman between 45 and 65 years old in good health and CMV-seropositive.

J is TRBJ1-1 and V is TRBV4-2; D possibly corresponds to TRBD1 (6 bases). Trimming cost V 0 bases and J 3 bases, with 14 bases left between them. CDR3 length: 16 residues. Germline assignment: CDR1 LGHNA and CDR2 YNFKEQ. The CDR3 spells CASSQEGAGADTEAFF. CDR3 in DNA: TGTGCCAGCAGCCAAGAGGGGGCAGGGGCGGACACTGAAGCTTTCTTT.

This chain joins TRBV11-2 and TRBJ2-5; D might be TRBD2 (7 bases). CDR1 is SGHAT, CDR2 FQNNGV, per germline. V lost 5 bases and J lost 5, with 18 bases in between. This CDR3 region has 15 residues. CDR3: CASSPVGGGLETQYF. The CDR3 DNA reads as TGTGCCAGCAGCCCCGTGGGAGGGGGGCTGGAGACCCAGTACTTC. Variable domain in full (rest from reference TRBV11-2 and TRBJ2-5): EAGVAQSPRYKIIEKRQSVAFWCNPISGHATLYWYQQILGQGPKLLIQFQNNGVVDDSQLPKDRFSAERLKGVDSTLKIQPAKLEDSAVYLCASSPVGGGLETQYFGPGTRLLVL.

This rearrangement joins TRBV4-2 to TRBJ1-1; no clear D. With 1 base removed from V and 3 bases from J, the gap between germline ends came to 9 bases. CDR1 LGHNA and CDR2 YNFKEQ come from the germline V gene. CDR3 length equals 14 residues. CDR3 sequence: CASSQVGQDTEAFF. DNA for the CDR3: TGTGCCAGCAGCCAAGTTGGGCAGGACACTGAAGCTTTCTTT.

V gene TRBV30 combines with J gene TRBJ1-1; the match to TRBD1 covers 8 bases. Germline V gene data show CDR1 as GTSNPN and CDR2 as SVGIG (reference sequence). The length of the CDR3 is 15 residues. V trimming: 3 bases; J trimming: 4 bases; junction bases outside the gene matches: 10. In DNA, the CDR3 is TGTGCCTGGAGCAAACCCGGACAGGGTGGCACTGAAGCTTTCTTT. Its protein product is CAWSKPGQGGTEAFF.

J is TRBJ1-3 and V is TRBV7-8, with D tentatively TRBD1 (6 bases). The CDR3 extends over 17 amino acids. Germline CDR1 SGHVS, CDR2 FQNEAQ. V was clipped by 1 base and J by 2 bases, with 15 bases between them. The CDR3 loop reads CASSLDPGRGTGNTIYF. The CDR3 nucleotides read TGTGCCAGCAGCTTAGATCCGGGCAGGGGAACTGGAAACACCATATATTTT. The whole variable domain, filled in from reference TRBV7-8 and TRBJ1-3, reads GAGVSQSPRYKVAKRGQDVALRCDPISGHVSLFWYQQALGQGPEFLTYFQNEAQLDKSGLPSDRFFAERPEGSVSTLKIQRTQQEDSAVYLCASSLDPGRGTGNTIYFGEGSWLTVV.

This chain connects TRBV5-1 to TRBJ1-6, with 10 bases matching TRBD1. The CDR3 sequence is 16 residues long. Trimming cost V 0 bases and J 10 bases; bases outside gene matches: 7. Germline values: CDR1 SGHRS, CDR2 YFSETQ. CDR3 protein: CASSLAGTGENSPLHF. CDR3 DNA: TGCGCCAGCAGCTTGGCCGGGACAGGGGAGAACTCACCCCTCCACTTT.

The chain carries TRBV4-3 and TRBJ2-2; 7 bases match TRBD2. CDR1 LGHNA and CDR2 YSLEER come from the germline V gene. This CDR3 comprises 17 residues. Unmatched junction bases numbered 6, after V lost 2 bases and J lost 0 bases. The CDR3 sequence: CASSQTRDYANTGELFF. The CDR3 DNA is TGCGCCAGCAGCCAAACTAGGGACTACGCGAACACCGGGGAGCTGTTTTTT.

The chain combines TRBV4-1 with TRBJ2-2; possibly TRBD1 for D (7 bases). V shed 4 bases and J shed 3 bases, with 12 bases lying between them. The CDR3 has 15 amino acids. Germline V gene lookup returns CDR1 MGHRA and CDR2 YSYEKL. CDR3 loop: CASSRGTDDTGELFF. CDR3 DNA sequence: TGCGCCAGCAGCCGCGGGACAGACGACACCGGGGAGCTGTTTTTT.

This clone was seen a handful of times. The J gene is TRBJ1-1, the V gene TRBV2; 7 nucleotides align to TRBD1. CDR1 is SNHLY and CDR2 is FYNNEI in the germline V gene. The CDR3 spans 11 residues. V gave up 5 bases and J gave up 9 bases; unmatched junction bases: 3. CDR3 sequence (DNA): TGTGCCAGCAGTTACAGGGGTCAAGCTTTCTTT. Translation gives CASSYRGQAFF.

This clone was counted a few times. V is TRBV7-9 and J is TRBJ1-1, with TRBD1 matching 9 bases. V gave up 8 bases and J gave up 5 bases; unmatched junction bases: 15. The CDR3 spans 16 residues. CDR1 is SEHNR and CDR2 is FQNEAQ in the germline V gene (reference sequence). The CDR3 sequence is CASLTDRGPLSTEAFF. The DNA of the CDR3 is TGTGCCAGCCTCACGGACAGGGGTCCATTAAGTACTGAAGCTTTCTTT.

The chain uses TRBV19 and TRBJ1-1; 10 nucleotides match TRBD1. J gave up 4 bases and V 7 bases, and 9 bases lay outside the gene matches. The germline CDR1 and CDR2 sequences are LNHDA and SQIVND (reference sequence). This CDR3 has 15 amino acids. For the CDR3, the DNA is TGTGCCAGTACTTGGGGACAGGGGAGCCTCACTGAAGCTTTCTTT. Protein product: CASTWGQGSLTEAFF. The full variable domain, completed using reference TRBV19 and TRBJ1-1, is DGGITQSPKYLFRKEGQNVTLSCEQNLNHDAMYWYRQDPGQGLRLIYYSQIVNDFQKGDIAEGYSVSREKKESFPLTVTSAQKNPTAFYLCASTWGQGSLTEAFFGQGTRLTVV.